These T cell receptor beta chains were read from a single sample in a study of patients and donors after allogeneic stem cell transplantation. TCRdb reprocessed the RT-PCR reads via MiXCR and lists one record per CDR3 protein. The sample has roughly 960,000 distinct CDR3 sequences, approximately 18% seen once. The specimen sequenced was blood, either unsorted or a sorted T cell fraction (not recorded which). These receptors all stem from a human donor who was either an allogeneic HSCT recipient or a stem cell or donor lymphocyte infusion donor (not recorded which). It is not recorded whose cells these are; they may come from a transplant donor. Both conserved end residues are part of each CDR3. A D gene is named only where the DNA matches it firmly. The size entry is marked missing in some rows and otherwise reads once, few, many or a size class.

>TRBV10-3|many|TRBJ1-2|TRBD1
TGTGCCACAAGGACAGGGGACTATGGCTACACCTTC
CATRTGDYGYTF
>TRBV20-1|NA|TRBJ2-3|NA
TGCAGTGCTAGAGGATACACAGATACGCAGTATTTT
CSARGYTDTQYF
>TRBV3-1|few|TRBJ2-1|TRBD2
TGTGCCAGCAGTCCTAGCGGGGGCAAGGATGAGCAGTTCTTC
CASSPSGGKDEQFF
>TRBV20-1|many|TRBJ2-7|NA
TGCAGTGCTAGGGGGTGGGGTACCTACGAGCAGTACTTC
CSARGWGTYEQYF
>TRBV29-1|NA|TRBJ2-2|NA
TGCAGCGCCGGGGCAGCCCATAACACCGGGGAGCTGTTTTTT
CSAGAAHNTGELFF
>TRBV18|few|TRBJ2-3|NA
TGTGCCAGCTCACCAATTCGGCGACCTAGCACAGATACGCAGTATTTT
CASSPIRRPSTDTQYF
>TRBV5-1|few|TRBJ2-1|NA
TGCGCCAGCAGCCCCGCAGAGGGACTTTACAATGAGCAGTTCTTC
CASSPAEGLYNEQFF
>TRBV7-2|NA|TRBJ1-6|NA
TGTGCCAGCAGCTTTTTCGATTCACCCCTCCACTTT
CASSFFDSPLHF
>TRBV6-1|few|TRBJ2-5|TRBD1
TGTGCCAGCAGTCCAAAGAGGACAGGACCAGAGACCCAGTACTTC
CASSPKRTGPETQYF
>TRBV29-1|few|TRBJ1-6|TRBD1
TGCAGCGCCCGGACAGGGAGTAATTCACCCCTCCACTTT
CSARTGSNSPLHF
>TRBV5-1|few|TRBJ2-1|TRBD2
TGCGCCAGCAGCTGGGGACTAGCTCCCAGCTCCTACAATGAGCAGTTCTTC
CASSWGLAPSSYNEQFF
>TRBV27|NA|TRBJ2-2|TRBD1
TGTGCCAGCAAACCGGGACAGGGAGCCGGGGAGCTGTTTTTT
CASKPGQGAGELFF
>TRBV5-4|NA|TRBJ2-7|NA
TGTGCCAGCAGCTACGGAGGGGTTGGCGAGCAGTACTTC
CASSYGGVGEQYF
>TRBV20-1|few|TRBJ2-3|TRBD2
TGCAGTGCTCTCAGGGCCGGGACTAGCGGCACAGATACGCAGTATTTT
CSALRAGTSGTDTQYF
>TRBV13|NA|TRBJ2-3|NA
TGTGCCAGCAGCTTACTATCCACCACAGATACGCAGTATTTT
CASSLLSTTDTQYF
>TRBV6-5|NA|TRBJ2-3|NA
TGTGCCAGCAGTTACGAGCGAAACTGGGCCGGGGGCGTTACGCAGTATTTT
CASSYERNWAGGVTQYF
>TRBV6-2/TRBV6-3|NA|TRBJ2-7|NA
TGTGCCAGCAGTAACCACCACCCGACTAGTTCCGAGCAGTACTTC
CASSNHHPTSSEQYF
>TRBV15|NA|TRBJ2-3|NA
TGTGCCACCAGCCCTCGGGGGGATACGCAGTATTTT
CATSPRGDTQYF
>TRBV20-1|NA|TRBJ1-2|NA
TGCAGTGCTTTCGTGGGTAACTATGGCTACACCTTC
CSAFVGNYGYTF
>TRBV18|few|TRBJ2-3|TRBD1
TGTGCCAGCTCACCACGTGGACAGGGGTCCGATACGCAGTATTTT
CASSPRGQGSDTQYF
>TRBV12-3/TRBV12-4|many|TRBJ1-2|NA
TGTGCCAGCAGTTTAGTTACGGGGGATGGCTACACCTTC
CASSLVTGDGYTF
>TRBV7-9|NA|TRBJ1-1|NA
TGTGCCAGCAGTTACACCCTTTTGCCTGAAGCTTTCTTT
CASSYTLLPEAFF
>TRBV4-3|few|TRBJ2-1|NA
TGCGCCAGCAGCCAAGATCCACGGGGGGCTTACAATGAGCAGTTCTTC
CASSQDPRGAYNEQFF
>TRBV5-1|few|TRBJ1-1|TRBD1
TGCGCCAGCAGCTTACAGGGGGCGCGCGCTGAAGCTTTCTTT
CASSLQGARAEAFF
>TRBV5-1|NA|TRBJ2-1|NA
TGCGCCAGCAAACGACAGAGCACCAACAATGAGCAGTTCTTC
CASKRQSTNNEQFF
>TRBV7-8|few|TRBJ2-5|NA
TGTGCCAGCAGCTTCCCTCTCAAGTCCCAAGAGACCCAGTACTTC
CASSFPLKSQETQYF
>TRBV20-1|NA|TRBJ1-1|TRBD1
TGCAGTGCTAGCCAGGGGGCACAGAACACTGAAGCTTTCTTT
CSASQGAQNTEAFF
>TRBV27|NA|TRBJ1-1|NA
TGTGCCAGCAGTTTATCAGGGTATAACACTGAAGCTTTCTTT
CASSLSGYNTEAFF
>TRBV2|NA|TRBJ2-3|NA
TGTGCCAGCAGTGAAAGGCTGAACACAGATACGCAGTATTTT
CASSERLNTDTQYF
>TRBV20-1|many|TRBJ2-1|TRBD2
TGCAGTGCTAGTGGGACTAGCGGGGGCAGCTCCTACAATGAGCAGTTCTTC
CSASGTSGGSSYNEQFF
>TRBV10-3|NA|TRBJ1-4|NA
TGTGCCATCAGCGGGGGTGAAAAACTGTTTTTT
CAISGGEKLFF
>TRBV4-2|NA|TRBJ2-2|TRBD2
TGTGCCAGCAGCCCCCGCGGGGCGGGAGCAAACACCGGGGAGCTGTTTTTT
CASSPRGAGANTGELFF
>TRBV5-1|NA|TRBJ2-7|TRBD1
TGCGCCAGCAGCCCCTCCGGGACAGGGGTTAGGGAGCAGTACTTC
CASSPSGTGVREQYF
>TRBV7-9|NA|TRBJ1-6|TRBD1
TGTGCCAGCAGCTCAAGACCCGGGACAGATAATTCACCCCTCCACTTT
CASSSRPGTDNSPLHF
>TRBV5-1|NA|TRBJ2-3|NA
TGCGCCAGCGGTCCCCTGCGGGTCACAGATACGCAGTATTTT
CASGPLRVTDTQYF
>TRBV13|few|TRBJ2-5|NA
TGTGCCAGCAGCTCCTGGACCACAGGGATAGAGACCCAGTACTTC
CASSSWTTGIETQYF
>TRBV7-9|few|TRBJ2-3|NA
TGTGCCAGTCTACTAGAAGACACAGATACGCAGTATTTT
CASLLEDTDTQYF
>TRBV11-2|once|TRBJ1-2|TRBD1
TGTGCCAGCAGCCCGGACCTCAGGGACAGGCTTAGGGACTATGGCTACACCTTC
CASSPDLRDRLRDYGYTF
>TRBV9|NA|TRBJ2-5|TRBD2
TGTGCCAGCAACCTACTAGCGGGAGCGGAGACCCAGTACTTC
CASNLLAGAETQYF
>TRBV5-1|few|TRBJ1-5|TRBD1
TGCGCCAGCAGCTTGGACAGGGGGCCCGGTCAGCCCCAGCATTTT
CASSLDRGPGQPQHF
>TRBV7-3|few|TRBJ2-3|TRBD1
TGTGCCAGCAGCTCACGGGACGAGACAGGGTGGTCTACAGATACGCAGTATTTT
CASSSRDETGWSTDTQYF
>TRBV29-1|many|TRBJ1-4|NA
TGCAGCGTTGTGCAGGGCGCGGAAAAACTGTTTTTT
CSVVQGAEKLFF